A few counts support the clone carrying this TCR beta chain. In the authors' methods: How many nucleated cells were present was estimated from reference gene primer amplification. Repertoires were generated with immunoSEQ multiplex PCR, while TCRdb's copy carries only in-frame clones and drops some. The DNA was the basis for D and trimming; V, J and clone size are from that table. The table has about 240,000 clones, approximately 85% seen once. Trimming removed 3 bases at V and 0 bases at J, with 13 bases between. This CDR3 contains 17 residues. Germline CDR1 is SGDLS and CDR2 is YYNGEE. This sample is drawn from a study of blood T cell repertoires in COVID-19. Study context: Samples came from the United States, Italy and Spain, spanning acute and convalescent COVID-19. Nucleic acid was either cDNA or gDNA, and it came from T cells, B-cell-depleted T cells, or PBMCs.

The chain links TRBV9 to TRBJ1-6; no reliable D call. This TCR was recovered from a man aged 50-59 years with COVID-19, enrolled during active disease. Sequencing input: peripheral blood. Here the CDR3 reads CASSERAAGSYNSPLHF. The DNA of the CDR3 is TGTGCCAGCAGCGAAAGAGCGGCAGGCTCCTATAATTCACCCCTCCACTTT.